This T cell receptor beta chain originates from a study of blood T cell repertoires in COVID-19. Turning to the study itself: T cells, B-cell-depleted T cells, or PBMCs supplied cDNA or gDNA.

CDR3 length: 13 residues. Looked up from germline, CDR1 is SGDLS and CDR2 is YYNGEE. Points on this clone: The junction departs from germline at one end; a sequencing error may be responsible.

Clones were sequenced by immunoSEQ multiplex PCR, and TCRdb holds only the in-frame ones, with some missing. The sample consists of 150,000 to 200,000 clones, about 81% of them appearing once. Sequencing was performed on peripheral blood. The chain joins TRBV9 to TRBJ2-3; possibly TRBD2 for D (5 bases). The sequence was obtained from a human donor in a cohort sampled during active COVID-19. Written as DNA, the CDR3 is TGTACCAGCAGCCTCGGGGGCACAGATACGCAGTATTTT. Translating it yields CTSSLGGTDTQYF.